This section outlines one TCR beta chain sequence together with its context. What it binds is not known. Sequencing was performed with immunoSEQ multiplex PCR; in TCRdb, only in-frame clones are kept and a portion is missing. The sample consists of about 120,000 clones, roughly 60% of them appearing once. The germline V gene encodes CDR1 SGHDT and CDR2 YYEEEE. The CDR3 contains 16 residues. Trimming took off 0 bases at V and 2 bases at J, with 14 bases between the two ends. This entry is derived from a study of cytotoxic CD8 clonotypes in ibrutinib-treated CLL. Turning to the study itself: A median 12 months of treatment, range 6 to 36, preceded the collection of response samples. The study's findings and limits: Whereas clonality rose at ibrutinib response, it declined toward baseline at progression.

The receptor was derived from a human donor with chronic lymphocytic leukemia. The sequencing used PBMCs, collected after 24 months of ibrutinib treatment. This chain joins TRBV5-6 and TRBJ1-2; D unresolved. CDR3 sequence (DNA): TGTGCCAGCAGCTTGGTGACCGGAAGTGGGAACTATGGCTACACCTTC. This translates into CASSLVTGSGNYGYTF.